Listed below are T cell receptor beta chains from one sample, sequenced in a study of blood T cell repertoires in COVID-19. Data came from immunoSEQ multiplex PCR; TCRdb stores just in-frame clones and leaves some out. The sample shows approximately 44,000 clones, 75% to 90% of them seen only once. Input material: peripheral blood. The receptors were gathered from a man between 60 and 75 years old with active COVID-19. The CDR3 runs from the conserved cysteine through the conserved F or W. D genes are given only for firm matches. Clone size appears in some rows only: once, few, many, or a class for an expanded clone.

clone_size: NA
v_call: TRBV6-1
j_call: TRBJ2-7
d_call: TRBD2
cdr3_aa: CASSEDPGLEWGYEQYF
cdr3_nt: TGTGCCAGCAGTGAAGATCCGGGACTAGAGTGGGGCTACGAGCAGTACTTC

clone_size: NA
v_call: TRBV5-4
j_call: TRBJ2-1
d_call: NA
cdr3_aa: CASSSRADHNEQFF
cdr3_nt: TGTGCCAGCAGCTCCAGGGCAGACCACAATGAGCAGTTCTTC

clone_size: NA
v_call: TRBV6-2/TRBV6-3
j_call: TRBJ2-2
d_call: TRBD2
cdr3_aa: CASSYFGLAGNTGELFF
cdr3_nt: TGTGCCAGCAGTTACTTCGGACTAGCGGGAAACACCGGGGAGCTGTTTTTT

clone_size: NA
v_call: TRBV5-1
j_call: TRBJ1-1
d_call: NA
cdr3_aa: CASSGEDKGVEAFF
cdr3_nt: TGCGCCAGCAGCGGGGAGGACAAGGGTGTTGAAGCTTTCTTT

clone_size: NA
v_call: TRBV19
j_call: TRBJ2-3
d_call: NA
cdr3_aa: CASSIGGSGTDTQYF
cdr3_nt: TGTGCCAGTAGTATCGGTGGGAGTGGAACAGATACGCAGTATTTT

clone_size: NA
v_call: TRBV29-1
j_call: TRBJ2-3
d_call: NA
cdr3_aa: CSVEELTDTQYF
cdr3_nt: TGCAGCGTTGAAGAACTCACAGATACGCAGTATTTT

clone_size: NA
v_call: TRBV7-9
j_call: TRBJ2-1
d_call: NA
cdr3_aa: CASSPSGTYNEQFF
cdr3_nt: TGTGCCAGCAGCCCATCCGGGACTTACAATGAGCAGTTCTTC

clone_size: few
v_call: TRBV4-1
j_call: TRBJ2-5
d_call: NA
cdr3_aa: CASSHSGWETQYF
cdr3_nt: TGCGCCAGCAGCCATTCAGGGTGGGAGACCCAGTACTTC

clone_size: NA
v_call: TRBV27
j_call: TRBJ2-1
d_call: TRBD2
cdr3_aa: CASKTSGSSYNEQFF
cdr3_nt: TGTGCCAGCAAGACTAGCGGGAGTTCCTACAATGAGCAGTTCTTC

clone_size: NA
v_call: TRBV9
j_call: TRBJ2-1
d_call: TRBD1
cdr3_aa: CASSTRTGGYNEQFF
cdr3_nt: TGTGCCAGCAGCACCAGGACAGGGGGATACAATGAGCAGTTCTTC

clone_size: NA
v_call: TRBV9
j_call: TRBJ2-1
d_call: NA
cdr3_aa: CASSVVASGTTYNEQFF
cdr3_nt: TGTGCCAGCAGCGTAGTGGCCAGCGGGACAACCTACAATGAGCAGTTCTTC

clone_size: NA
v_call: TRBV6-5
j_call: TRBJ2-1
d_call: NA
cdr3_aa: CASGVSGSSYNEQFF
cdr3_nt: TGTGCCAGCGGGGTTAGCGGAAGCTCCTACAATGAGCAGTTCTTC

clone_size: NA
v_call: TRBV6-2/TRBV6-3
j_call: TRBJ2-1
d_call: TRBD2
cdr3_aa: CASSRLAGGPSEQFF
cdr3_nt: TGTGCCAGCAGCAGACTAGCGGGAGGGCCCAGTGAGCAGTTCTTC

clone_size: few
v_call: TRBV5-5
j_call: TRBJ2-7
d_call: TRBD1
cdr3_aa: CASSRTGFPYEQYF
cdr3_nt: TGTGCCAGCAGCAGGACAGGGTTCCCCTACGAGCAGTACTTC

clone_size: NA
v_call: TRBV5-1
j_call: TRBJ1-1
d_call: TRBD1
cdr3_aa: CASSLGDRADTEAFF
cdr3_nt: TGCGCCAGCAGCTTGGGGGACAGGGCTGACACTGAAGCTTTCTTT

clone_size: NA
v_call: TRBV7-9
j_call: TRBJ2-1
d_call: NA
cdr3_aa: CASSFGAGASNEQFF
cdr3_nt: TGTGCCAGCAGCTTCGGTGCGGGGGCGAGTAATGAGCAGTTCTTC

clone_size: NA
v_call: TRBV6-6
j_call: TRBJ2-7
d_call: NA
cdr3_aa: CASDPPRRYYEQYF
cdr3_nt: TGTGCCAGCGACCCCCCCCGGCGGTACTACGAGCAGTACTTC

clone_size: NA
v_call: TRBV2
j_call: TRBJ2-2
d_call: TRBD1
cdr3_aa: CASRKGGSTGELFF
cdr3_nt: TGTGCCAGCAGGAAAGGGGGCAGCACCGGGGAGCTGTTTTTT

clone_size: NA
v_call: TRBV6-6
j_call: TRBJ1-4
d_call: NA
cdr3_aa: CASSYPDGVGEKLFF
cdr3_nt: TGTGCCAGCAGTTACCCCGACGGGGTGGGTGAAAAACTGTTTTTT

clone_size: NA
v_call: TRBV7-6
j_call: TRBJ2-7
d_call: NA
cdr3_aa: CASSLGGHSYEQYF
cdr3_nt: TGTGCCAGCAGCTTAGGGGGCCACTCCTACGAGCAGTACTTC

clone_size: NA
v_call: TRBV6-5
j_call: TRBJ1-5
d_call: TRBD1
cdr3_aa: CASSTGDQPQHF
cdr3_nt: TGTGCCAGCAGCACAGGGGATCAGCCCCAGCATTTT

clone_size: NA
v_call: TRBV5-1
j_call: TRBJ2-1
d_call: NA
cdr3_aa: CASSPSMPGNEQFF
cdr3_nt: TGCGCCAGCAGCCCGTCCATGCCGGGAAATGAGCAGTTCTTC

clone_size: NA
v_call: TRBV5-8
j_call: TRBJ2-7
d_call: TRBD1
cdr3_aa: CASSLDPGTGDEQYF
cdr3_nt: TGTGCCAGCAGCTTGGATCCCGGGACAGGGGACGAGCAGTACTTC

clone_size: NA
v_call: TRBV6-5
j_call: TRBJ1-2
d_call: NA
cdr3_aa: CASSRDTNYGYTF
cdr3_nt: TGTGCCAGCAGCCGGGACACCAACTATGGCTACACCTTC

clone_size: NA
v_call: TRBV7-2
j_call: TRBJ2-1
d_call: NA
cdr3_aa: CASSLVGAEQFF
cdr3_nt: TGTGCCAGCAGCTTAGTGGGGGCAGAGCAGTTCTTC

clone_size: NA
v_call: TRBV27
j_call: TRBJ2-7
d_call: TRBD1
cdr3_aa: CASSTLDRLSYEQYF
cdr3_nt: TGTGCCAGCAGCACACTGGACAGGCTCTCCTACGAGCAGTACTTC

clone_size: NA
v_call: TRBV15
j_call: TRBJ2-7
d_call: NA
cdr3_aa: CATSSGPGYEQYF
cdr3_nt: TGTGCCACCAGCAGCGGGCCGGGGTACGAGCAGTACTTC

clone_size: once
v_call: TRBV11-2
j_call: TRBJ2-2
d_call: TRBD1
cdr3_aa: CASSSSTGLVTGELFF
cdr3_nt: TGTGCCAGCAGCTCTTCGACAGGGTTGGTCACCGGGGAGCTGTTTTTT

clone_size: few
v_call: TRBV3-1/TRBV3-2
j_call: TRBJ2-5
d_call: NA
cdr3_aa: CASSQEFRGEETQYF
cdr3_nt: TGTGCCAGCAGCCAAGAGTTCAGGGGAGAGGAGACCCAGTACTTC

clone_size: NA
v_call: TRBV19
j_call: TRBJ2-5
d_call: TRBD2
cdr3_aa: CASSIFLTSGRAEETQYF
cdr3_nt: TGTGCCAGTAGTATATTTCTTACTAGCGGGAGGGCCGAAGAGACCCAGTACTTC

clone_size: NA
v_call: TRBV5-6
j_call: TRBJ2-3
d_call: TRBD2
cdr3_aa: CASSFGGRGADTQYF
cdr3_nt: TGTGCCAGCAGCTTTGGCGGGAGAGGCGCAGATACGCAGTATTTT